These T cell receptor beta chains were read from a single sample in a study of T-cell reconstitution after alpha-beta-depleted transplantation in children. TCRdb reanalysed the PCR reads using MiXCR and keeps one entry per CDR3 protein. The sample has some 290,000 distinct CDR3 sequences; over 8% are singletons. Specimen: PBMCs from the stem cell graft donor, collected from the stem cell graft. All receptors derive from a human donor who donated a stem cell graft to a child with SCID. Both conserved end residues are part of each CDR3. Each record gives: CDR3 length, V gene, D gene, clone size, J gene, CDR3 DNA, CDR3 protein. D genes are given only for firm matches. Rows may omit the clone size; those that give it use once, few, many or a size class.

CDR3 length: 15; V gene: TRBV12-3/TRBV12-4; D gene: TRBD2; clone size: few; J gene: TRBJ2-1; CDR3 DNA: TGTGCCAGCAGTCAACGACTAGCGGGGAACAATGAGCAGTTCTTC; CDR3 protein: CASSQRLAGNNEQFF
CDR3 length: 15; V gene: TRBV3-1; D gene: TRBD2; clone size: few; J gene: TRBJ2-5; CDR3 DNA: TGTGCCAGCAGCCAACGGGGGGGGCTTCAAGAGACCCAGTACTTC; CDR3 protein: CASSQRGGLQETQYF
CDR3 length: 14; V gene: TRBV5-1; D gene: .; clone size: many; J gene: TRBJ2-7; CDR3 DNA: TGCGCCAGCAGCTTGGAGACAGTTTCCTACGAGCAGTACTTC; CDR3 protein: CASSLETVSYEQYF
CDR3 length: 15; V gene: TRBV14; D gene: .; clone size: many; J gene: TRBJ2-5; CDR3 DNA: TGTGCCAGCAGCCAAGTAATAGGGAGCTGGGAGACCCAGTACTTC; CDR3 protein: CASSQVIGSWETQYF
CDR3 length: 12; V gene: TRBV5-5; D gene: .; clone size: many; J gene: TRBJ2-1; CDR3 DNA: TGTGCCAGCAGCTTGGACCTCAATGAGCAGTTCTTC; CDR3 protein: CASSLDLNEQFF
CDR3 length: 15; V gene: TRBV12-3/TRBV12-4; D gene: .; clone size: few; J gene: TRBJ1-1; CDR3 DNA: TGTGCCAGCAGTTTAGTTAGGGGCATGAACACTGAAGCTTTCTTT; CDR3 protein: CASSLVRGMNTEAFF
CDR3 length: 16; V gene: TRBV5-1; D gene: TRBD2; clone size: .; J gene: TRBJ2-5; CDR3 DNA: TGCGCCAGCAGCTTGCCCGGGACTAGCGAGAAAGAGACCCAGTACTTC; CDR3 protein: CASSLPGTSEKETQYF
CDR3 length: 11; V gene: TRBV7-9; D gene: .; clone size: few; J gene: TRBJ1-2; CDR3 DNA: TGTGCCAGCAGCTTTCGCTATGGCTACACCTTC; CDR3 protein: CASSFRYGYTF
CDR3 length: 14; V gene: TRBV6-5; D gene: .; clone size: many; J gene: TRBJ1-1; CDR3 DNA: TGTGCCAGCAGGCTGACGGGGCCTGGGACTGAAGCTTTCTTT; CDR3 protein: CASRLTGPGTEAFF
CDR3 length: 17; V gene: TRBV12-3/TRBV12-4; D gene: .; clone size: many; J gene: TRBJ2-1; CDR3 DNA: TGTGCCAGCAGTTTTCGGGATTGGGGGCCATCAAACAATGAGCAGTTCTTC; CDR3 protein: CASSFRDWGPSNNEQFF
CDR3 length: 17; V gene: TRBV4-1; D gene: TRBD2; clone size: few; J gene: TRBJ2-3; CDR3 DNA: TGCGCCAGCAGCCAGGTGGTCGTCGGGGGGGCAGGAGATACGCAGTATTTT; CDR3 protein: CASSQVVVGGAGDTQYF
CDR3 length: 13; V gene: TRBV5-1; D gene: .; clone size: few; J gene: TRBJ1-2; CDR3 DNA: TGCGCCAGCACCCCAGGCGTATACTATGGCTACACCTTC; CDR3 protein: CASTPGVYYGYTF
CDR3 length: 16; V gene: TRBV3-1; D gene: TRBD1; clone size: many; J gene: TRBJ2-1; CDR3 DNA: TGTGCCAGCAGCCAGGCTACAGGGGGTATCGTCGATGAGCAGTTCTTC; CDR3 protein: CASSQATGGIVDEQFF
CDR3 length: 19; V gene: TRBV19; D gene: TRBD2; clone size: .; J gene: TRBJ2-1; CDR3 DNA: TGTGCCAGTAGTATGAGTTTTGGAGATAGCGGGGGTCCTTACAATGAGCAGTTCTTC; CDR3 protein: CASSMSFGDSGGPYNEQFF
CDR3 length: 12; V gene: TRBV5-1; D gene: .; clone size: few; J gene: TRBJ2-7; CDR3 DNA: TGCGCCAGCAGCGCCAATATAAACGAGCAGTACTTC; CDR3 protein: CASSANINEQYF
CDR3 length: 17; V gene: TRBV11-2; D gene: TRBD2; clone size: .; J gene: TRBJ2-2; CDR3 DNA: TGTGCCAGCAGCTTACAGCGGGGGGGCCGAGTCACCGGGGAGCTGTTTTTT; CDR3 protein: CASSLQRGGRVTGELFF
CDR3 length: 15; V gene: TRBV6-2/TRBV6-3; D gene: TRBD1; clone size: few; J gene: TRBJ2-3; CDR3 DNA: TGTGCCAGCAGTTTAAGAGGGACAGACACAGATACGCAGTATTTT; CDR3 protein: CASSLRGTDTDTQYF
CDR3 length: 16; V gene: TRBV18; D gene: .; clone size: few; J gene: TRBJ2-5; CDR3 DNA: TGTGCCAGCTCACCGATACACCGGGGTCTCCAAGAGACCCAGTACTTC; CDR3 protein: CASSPIHRGLQETQYF
CDR3 length: 14; V gene: TRBV15; D gene: TRBD1; clone size: .; J gene: TRBJ2-7; CDR3 DNA: TGTGCCACCAGCAGAGCGGACAGGGGCTACGAGCAGTACTTC; CDR3 protein: CATSRADRGYEQYF
CDR3 length: 13; V gene: TRBV5-1; D gene: .; clone size: .; J gene: TRBJ1-1; CDR3 DNA: TGCGCCAGCAGCTTGAACGGGTACACTGAAGCTTTCTTT; CDR3 protein: CASSLNGYTEAFF
CDR3 length: 12; V gene: TRBV5-6; D gene: .; clone size: .; J gene: TRBJ2-1; CDR3 DNA: TGTGCCAGCAGCTTGGCCTCTGGCGAGCAGTTCTTC; CDR3 protein: CASSLASGEQFF
CDR3 length: 13; V gene: TRBV5-5; D gene: .; clone size: .; J gene: TRBJ1-6; CDR3 DNA: TGTGCCAGCAGCTTGGCGGCACTGAGGCCCCTCCACTTT; CDR3 protein: CASSLAALRPLHF
CDR3 length: 13; V gene: TRBV7-3; D gene: TRBD1; clone size: .; J gene: TRBJ1-1; CDR3 DNA: TGTGCCAGCAGCTTGGACAGGGTCTCTGAAGCTTTCTTT; CDR3 protein: CASSLDRVSEAFF
CDR3 length: 13; V gene: TRBV20-1; D gene: .; clone size: few; J gene: TRBJ1-2; CDR3 DNA: TGCAGTGCTAGAGCTCAGCCTAACTATGGCTACACCTTC; CDR3 protein: CSARAQPNYGYTF
CDR3 length: 13; V gene: TRBV27; D gene: .; clone size: .; J gene: TRBJ2-2; CDR3 DNA: TGTGCCAGTCAAAAGTGGGGGACCGGGGAGCTGTTTTTT; CDR3 protein: CASQKWGTGELFF
CDR3 length: 12; V gene: TRBV3-1; D gene: .; clone size: few; J gene: TRBJ2-7; CDR3 DNA: TGTGCCAGCAGCCAAGGGAGGAGGGAGCAGTACTTC; CDR3 protein: CASSQGRREQYF
CDR3 length: 15; V gene: TRBV5-1; D gene: .; clone size: many; J gene: TRBJ2-7; CDR3 DNA: TGCGCCAGCAGCTTGGTGAGACATGAAATCAACGAGCAGTACTTC; CDR3 protein: CASSLVRHEINEQYF
CDR3 length: 14; V gene: TRBV10-3; D gene: .; clone size: few; J gene: TRBJ2-7; CDR3 DNA: TGTGCCATCAGTGAGTCGGCGGCCGGCTACGAGCAGTACTTC; CDR3 protein: CAISESAAGYEQYF
CDR3 length: 14; V gene: TRBV12-3/TRBV12-4; D gene: .; clone size: many; J gene: TRBJ2-7; CDR3 DNA: TGTGCCAGCAGTTTAGGGCACGGGGGCGCCGAGCAGTACTTC; CDR3 protein: CASSLGHGGAEQYF
CDR3 length: 16; V gene: TRBV28; D gene: TRBD1; clone size: .; J gene: TRBJ2-5; CDR3 DNA: TGTGCCAGCAGTAGTCCCGGGACAGGGTTTCAAGAGACCCAGTACTTC; CDR3 protein: CASSSPGTGFQETQYF
CDR3 length: 15; V gene: TRBV5-1; D gene: .; clone size: .; J gene: TRBJ1-1; CDR3 DNA: TGCGCCAGCAGCTTGGCCATCACACAGAACACTGAAGCTTTCTTT; CDR3 protein: CASSLAITQNTEAFF
CDR3 length: 14; V gene: TRBV7-8; D gene: .; clone size: few; J gene: TRBJ2-1; CDR3 DNA: TGTGCCAGCAGCTTCGGGGCCCAGGGGAATGAGCAGTTCTTC; CDR3 protein: CASSFGAQGNEQFF
CDR3 length: 16; V gene: TRBV4-2; D gene: .; clone size: .; J gene: TRBJ1-2; CDR3 DNA: TGTGCCAGCAGCCAAGATACCGGCGGGGCATACTATGGCTACACCTTC; CDR3 protein: CASSQDTGGAYYGYTF
CDR3 length: 14; V gene: TRBV18; D gene: .; clone size: .; J gene: TRBJ2-5; CDR3 DNA: TGTGCCAGCTCACCCAGACTACCCCAAGAGACCCAGTACTTC; CDR3 protein: CASSPRLPQETQYF
CDR3 length: 16; V gene: TRBV3-1; D gene: TRBD2; clone size: many; J gene: TRBJ2-3; CDR3 DNA: TGTGCCAGCAGCCAAGATCTGATAGCGGGGAGAGATACGCAGTATTTT; CDR3 protein: CASSQDLIAGRDTQYF
CDR3 length: 15; V gene: TRBV6-5; D gene: .; clone size: many; J gene: TRBJ2-7; CDR3 DNA: TGTGCCAGCAGTTATAGTCCGGGGCTTGGCTCCGAGCAGTACTTC; CDR3 protein: CASSYSPGLGSEQYF
CDR3 length: 14; V gene: TRBV12-3/TRBV12-4; D gene: .; clone size: many; J gene: TRBJ2-1; CDR3 DNA: TGTGCCAGCAGTTCCACCGGTGAGTGGGCTGAGCAGTTCTTC; CDR3 protein: CASSSTGEWAEQFF
CDR3 length: 16; V gene: TRBV5-1; D gene: TRBD2; clone size: many; J gene: TRBJ2-2; CDR3 DNA: TGCGCCAGCAGCTCAACGGGACTACAGAACACCGGGGAGCTGTTTTTT; CDR3 protein: CASSSTGLQNTGELFF
CDR3 length: 13; V gene: TRBV7-9; D gene: .; clone size: few; J gene: TRBJ2-2; CDR3 DNA: TGTGCCAGCGGGCGGATGAACACCGGGGAGCTGTTTTTT; CDR3 protein: CASGRMNTGELFF
CDR3 length: 18; V gene: TRBV12-3/TRBV12-4; D gene: .; clone size: many; J gene: TRBJ2-7; CDR3 DNA: TGTGCCAGCAGTTTCATCCTTGGGAAACAGGATTATACCTACGAGCAGTACTTC; CDR3 protein: CASSFILGKQDYTYEQYF
CDR3 length: 14; V gene: TRBV7-9; D gene: .; clone size: few; J gene: TRBJ2-5; CDR3 DNA: TGTGCCAGCAGCTCCAGGCTGAACCAAGAGACCCAGTACTTC; CDR3 protein: CASSSRLNQETQYF
CDR3 length: 14; V gene: TRBV5-1; D gene: .; clone size: many; J gene: TRBJ1-2; CDR3 DNA: TGCGCCAGCAGCGATGGACAGTTTAACTATGGCTACACCTTC; CDR3 protein: CASSDGQFNYGYTF
CDR3 length: 18; V gene: TRBV5-4; D gene: TRBD2; clone size: many; J gene: TRBJ2-3; CDR3 DNA: TGTGCCAGCAGCTTGGGGGACCCCTGGACTAGCGGCGGGTATACGCAGTATTTT; CDR3 protein: CASSLGDPWTSGGYTQYF
CDR3 length: 15; V gene: TRBV19; D gene: .; clone size: .; J gene: TRBJ2-7; CDR3 DNA: TGTGCCAGTAGTATTAAGGACAGCCCAGTCTACGAGCAGTACTTC; CDR3 protein: CASSIKDSPVYEQYF
CDR3 length: 15; V gene: TRBV5-1; D gene: .; clone size: .; J gene: TRBJ2-5; CDR3 DNA: TGCGCCAGCAGCCGGATACAGGACAACCAAGAGACCCAGTACTTC; CDR3 protein: CASSRIQDNQETQYF
CDR3 length: 15; V gene: TRBV5-6; D gene: TRBD2; clone size: .; J gene: TRBJ2-3; CDR3 DNA: TGTGCCAGCAGTCTAGCGGTACAGGAGCCTTATACGCAGTATTTT; CDR3 protein: CASSLAVQEPYTQYF